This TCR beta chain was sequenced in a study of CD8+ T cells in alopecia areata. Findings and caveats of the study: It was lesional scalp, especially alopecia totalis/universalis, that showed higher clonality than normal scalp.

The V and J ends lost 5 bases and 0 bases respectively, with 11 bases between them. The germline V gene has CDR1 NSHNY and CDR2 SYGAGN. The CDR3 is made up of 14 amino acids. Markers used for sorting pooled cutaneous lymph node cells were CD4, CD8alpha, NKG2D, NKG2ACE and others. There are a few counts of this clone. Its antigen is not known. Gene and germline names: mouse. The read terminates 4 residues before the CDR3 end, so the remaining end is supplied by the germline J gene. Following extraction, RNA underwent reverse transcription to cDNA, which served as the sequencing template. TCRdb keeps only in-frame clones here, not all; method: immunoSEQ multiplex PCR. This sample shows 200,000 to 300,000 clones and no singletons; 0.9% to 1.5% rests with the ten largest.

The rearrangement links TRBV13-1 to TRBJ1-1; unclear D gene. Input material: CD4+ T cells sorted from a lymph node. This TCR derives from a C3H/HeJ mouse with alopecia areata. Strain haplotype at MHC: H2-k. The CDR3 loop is CASSPDKANTEVFF. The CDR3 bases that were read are TGTGCCAGCAGCCCCGACAAAGCAAACACA.